Presented here are 7 T cell receptor beta chains from one specimen sequenced in a study of low-dose radiotherapy and immunotherapy resistance in tumors. The time point denotes: before trial treatment. Covering alpha and beta chains, TRAV- and TRBV-specific primers were used for the first-strand cDNA. The authors ran about 18 PCR cycles to amplify TCRs with a constant-region primer and V-primer adapter. TCRdb reprocessed the reads with MiXCR, giving one entry per CDR3 protein. The repertoire holds 65,000 to 95,000 distinct CDR3 sequences, with under 20% as singletons. Sequencing was performed on PBMCs, taken before treatment. Receptor source: a male donor with prostate cancer.

The chain combines TRBV4-3 with TRBJ1-4; D uncertain. The CDR3 has 13 residues. Trimming took off 3 bases at V and 8 bases at J, with 10 bases between the two ends. Looked up from germline, CDR1 is LGHNA and CDR2 is YSLEER. The CDR3 DNA is TGCGCCAGCAGCCAGACCGGACGCGAAAAACTGTTTTTT. Protein sequence: CASSQTGREKLFF.

This chain uses TRBV5-5 with TRBJ2-5; D is perhaps TRBD1 (5 bases). Per germline, CDR1 SGHKS and CDR2 YYEKEE (reference sequence). Trimming took 1 base from V and 2 from J, leaving 18 bases between them. This CDR3 spans 17 amino acids. The CDR3 DNA sequence: TGTGCCAGCAGCTTGTTGCGTTCCAGGGTTCGTCAAGAGACCCAGTACTTC. This gives the protein CASSLLRSRVRQETQYF. Variable domain in full (rest from reference TRBV5-5 and TRBJ2-5): DAGVTQSPTHLIKTRGQQVTLRCSPISGHKSVSWYQQVLGQGPQFIFQYYEKEERGRGNFPDRFSARQFPNYSSELNVNALLLGDSALYLCASSLLRSRVRQETQYFGPGTRLLVL.

This clonotype was recorded at least ten times. This chain connects TRBV7-9 to TRBJ1-1, with unresolved D. The CDR3 runs 13 residues. Germline V gene data show CDR1 as SEHNR and CDR2 as FQNEAQ (reference sequence). The V gene lost 5 bases and the J gene lost 5 bases, with 12 bases spanning the gap. The CDR3 DNA follows: TGTGCCAGCAGCCTCGGACTAGCTACTGAAGCTTTCTTT. Translating gives CASSLGLATEAFF.

This clonotype was picked up many times. V is TRBV12-3 or TRBV12-4 and J is TRBJ1-2, with D perhaps TRBD1 (5 bases). V dropped 1 base and J dropped 6 bases, with 15 bases sitting between them. The CDR3 runs to 15 residues. The CDR3 DNA reads TGTGCCAGCAGTTTAGTAGTAGGGGCCGGTAATGGCTACACCTTC. As protein: CASSLVVGAGNGYTF.

At least ten counts were recorded for this clonotype. V and J are TRBV30 and TRBJ1-1, with D possibly matching TRBD1 (5 bases). Germline V gives CDR1 GTSNPN, CDR2 SVGIG (reference sequence). This CDR3 spans 12 amino acids. With 7 bases removed from V and 0 bases from J, the gap between germline ends came to 9 bases. CDR3 in amino acids: CASGSLNTEAFF. The CDR3 DNA reads as TGTGCCTCAGGGTCCCTGAACACTGAAGCTTTCTTT.

The rearrangement joins TRBV7-3 to TRBJ2-1; D not resolved. CDR1 and CDR2 from the germline V gene are SGHTA and FQGTGA. This CDR3 has 12 amino acids. V lost 2 bases, J lost 9 bases, and 8 bases lay in between. CDR3 DNA: TGTGCCAGCAGCTTACCGCCGGGTGAGCAGTTCTTC. Its protein is CASSLPPGEQFF. Full variable domain (remainder filled in from reference TRBV7-3 and TRBJ2-1): GAGVSQTPSNKVTEKGKYVELRCDPISGHTALYWYRQSLGQGPEFLIYFQGTGAADDSGLPNDRFFAVRPEGSVSTLKIQRTERGDSAVYLCASSLPPGEQFFGPGTRLTVL.

This clonotype was seen a few times. The chain uses TRBV11-2 and TRBJ2-1; possibly TRBD2 for D (6 bases). Germline CDR1 reads SGHAT; CDR2 reads FQNNGV. The V gene lost 5 bases and the J gene lost 10 bases, with 9 bases spanning the gap. The CDR3 covers 11 residues. The CDR3 protein is CASSPSVEQFF. In DNA, the CDR3 is TGTGCCAGCAGCCCTAGCGTGGAGCAGTTCTTC.